This T cell receptor beta chain derives from a study of circulating and synovial CD4+ cells in juvenile arthritis. Findings of the study overall: These repertoires were less diverse than bulk blood CD4 repertoires.

For this clone: Its antigen is as yet unknown.

The CDR3 contains 15 residues. Per the germline V gene, CDR1 is MNHEY and CDR2 is SVGAGI. The V and J ends lost 6 bases and 1 base respectively, with 16 bases between them. Measured with immunoSEQ multiplex PCR; TCRdb has only the in-frame clones, and not every one. The sample lists about 34,000 clones, nearly 97% occurring once. The sequence was collected from a human donor with juvenile idiopathic arthritis. The chain couples TRBV6-5 to TRBJ2-7, with D hard to call. Input material: CD4+ T cells from blood. CDR3 sequence reads: CASSRGLLPSYEQYF. The DNA of the CDR3 is TGTGCCAGCAGCCGTGGGCTGTTACCTTCCTACGAGCAGTACTTC.